One sample yielded the 16 T cell receptor beta chains listed below, sequenced in a study of blood T cell repertoires in COVID-19. Here immunoSEQ multiplex PCR was the method, and the copy in TCRdb shows in-frame clones only, minus some. The sample yields about 210,000 clones, about 83% seen once. The sample was peripheral blood. The origin of the receptors is a woman aged 45-65 years with active or convalescent COVID-19.

The chain links TRBV5-6 to TRBJ1-2, with TRBD1 as a possible D gene (6 bases). Germline V CDR1 and CDR2: SGHDT, YYEEEE. Trimming took 3 bases from V and 8 from J, leaving 20 bases between them. The CDR3 loop spans 15 amino acids. Written as DNA, the CDR3 is TGTGCCAGCAGCTCCGCCCCTGGGGGCGGAGGAGGCTACACCTTC. Amino acid sequence: CASSSAPGGGGGYTF.

The J gene is TRBJ1-2, the V gene TRBV6-5; the D gene is possibly TRBD1 (5 bases). The CDR3 extends over 11 amino acids. Trimming shortened V by 10 bases and J by 8 bases, and 14 bases separated the two germline ends. Germline V lookup: CDR1 MNHEY, CDR2 SVGAGI. Here the CDR3 reads CATGQGNGYTF. In nucleotides, the CDR3 is TGTGCCACCGGTCAGGGAAACGGCTACACCTTC.

The chain links TRBV6-6 to TRBJ2-1, with TRBD1 matching over 11 bases. The ends lost 5 bases at V and 7 bases at J; junction bases unmatched: 4. This CDR3 spans 14 amino acids. Germline CDR1 is MNHNY and CDR2 is SVGAGI (reference sequence). CDR3 DNA sequence: TGTGCCAGCAGTCAGGACAGGGGGCCGAATGAGCAGTTCTTC. As protein: CASSQDRGPNEQFF.

The chain joins TRBV19 to TRBJ1-6, with D tentatively TRBD1 (6 bases). V was shortened by 7 bases and J by 8 bases, with 15 bases between the two germline ends. The CDR3 runs 14 residues. Germline V gives CDR1 LNHDA, CDR2 SQIVND (reference sequence). The CDR3 loop reads CASTERGIDSPLHF. In nucleotides, the CDR3 is TGTGCCAGTACCGAGAGGGGGATAGATTCACCCCTCCACTTT. The variable domain in full, completed from reference TRBV19 and TRBJ1-6, reads DGGITQSPKYLFRKEGQNVTLSCEQNLNHDAMYWYRQDPGQGLRLIYYSQIVNDFQKGDIAEGYSVSREKKESFPLTVTSAQKNPTAFYLCASTERGIDSPLHFGNGTRLTVT.

This rearrangement joins TRBV7-6 to TRBJ2-5; 12 bases are a match to TRBD2. Germline V gene data show CDR1 as SGHVS and CDR2 as FNYEAQ. V was clipped by 4 bases and J by 5 bases; unmatched bases: 5. The CDR3 length is 15 residues. The CDR3 loop reads CASSSIGTSGETQYF. For the CDR3, the DNA is TGTGCCAGCAGCTCCATCGGGACTAGCGGGGAGACCCAGTACTTC.

The rearrangement links TRBV15 to TRBJ2-1, with D unclear. The ends were cut back, 1 base at V and 7 bases at J, with 17 bases in the middle. In germline, CDR1 is LNHNV, CDR2 YYDKDF (reference sequence). The CDR3 contains 16 residues. The CDR3 DNA reads as TGTGCCACCAGCAGAGCTCGAGTGGTAGTCATGAATGAGCAGTTCTTC. It encodes CATSRARVVVMNEQFF. The entire variable domain, with the rest obtained from reference TRBV15 and TRBJ2-1, is as follows: DAMVIQNPRYQVTQFGKPVTLSCSQTLNHNVMYWYQQKSSQAPKLLFHYYDKDFNNEADTPDNFQSRRPNTSFCFLDIRSPGLGDTAMYLCATSRARVVVMNEQFFGPGTRLTVL.

The V gene is TRBV11-2, the J gene TRBJ2-7, with 7 bases that match TRBD1. Germline V gene lookup returns CDR1 SGHAT and CDR2 FQNNGV. CDR3 length: 16 residues. The ends lost 5 bases at V and 6 bases at J; junction bases unmatched: 16. As DNA, the CDR3 is TGTGCCAGCAGCCACCCTAGCAGGACAGGAACACTCGAGCAGTACGTC. Translating it yields CASSHPSRTGTLEQYV.

The sample holds one count of this clone. This chain uses TRBV27 with TRBJ2-7, with TRBD1 as a possible D gene (5 bases). Germline V gives CDR1 MNHEY, CDR2 SMNVEV (reference sequence). The CDR3 is 14 residues long. V lost 6 bases and J 2 bases, leaving 14 bases between the germline ends. CDR3 residues: CASRTRGYAYEQYF. The CDR3 nucleotides read TGTGCCAGCAGAACAAGGGGATACGCCTACGAGCAGTACTTC.

V is TRBV11-2 and J is TRBJ2-1; a possible D gene is TRBD2 (5 bases). This CDR3 is 15 amino acids long. Germline V CDR1 and CDR2: SGHAT, FQNNGV. V lost 1 base and J 5 bases, leaving 12 bases between the germline ends. Written as DNA, the CDR3 is TGTGCCAGCAGCTTAGGAGGGAAGAGTCACAATGAGCAGTTCTTC. This sequence encodes CASSLGGKSHNEQFF.

The chain joins TRBV18 to TRBJ2-7, with D possibly matching TRBD1 (6 bases). Deletions cut 3 bases from V and 1 base from J, with 13 bases between. CDR3 size: 15 residues. Looked up from germline, CDR1 is KGHSH and CDR2 is LQKENI. The CDR3 coding sequence is TGTGCCAGCTCACCCGCACAGGGTATATCCTACGAGCAGTACTTC. It yields the protein CASSPAQGISYEQYF.

This chain uses TRBV5-4 with TRBJ2-1; TRBD2 matches 7 bases. The CDR3 spans 14 residues. V lost 4 bases and J lost 6; bases outside the gene matches: 7. Germline V gene sequence: CDR1 SGHNT, CDR2 YYREEE (reference sequence). The CDR3 spells CASSTQGLGNEQFF. The CDR3 DNA reads as TGTGCCAGCAGCACCCAAGGACTAGGCAATGAGCAGTTCTTC.

CDR3: CASSQVAGSSGNTIYF. Written as DNA, the CDR3 is TGTGCCAGCAGCCAAGTAGCGGGGAGCTCTGGAAACACCATATATTTT. The V and J genes are TRBV14 and TRBJ1-3; D not certain. CDR1 is SGHDN, CDR2 FVKESK, per germline. V lost 1 base and J 0 bases, leaving 10 bases between the germline ends. The CDR3 spans 16 residues.

The rearrangement links TRBV18 to TRBJ1-2; no clear D gene. This CDR3 is built from 16 residues. V dropped 5 bases and J dropped 0 bases, with 16 bases sitting between them. Germline-derived CDR1 and CDR2 are KGHSH and LQKENI. CDR3 loop: CASSSTAGEANYGYTF. The DNA for the CDR3 is TGTGCCAGCTCATCAACCGCCGGTGAAGCTAACTATGGCTACACCTTC. Full variable domain (rest looked up from reference TRBV18 and TRBJ1-2): NAGVMQNPRHLVRRRGQEARLRCSPMKGHSHVYWYRQLPEEGLKFMVYLQKENIIDESGMPKERFSAEFPKEGPSILRIQQVVRGDSAAYFCASSSTAGEANYGYTFGSGTRLTVV.

V gene TRBV12-3 or TRBV12-4 combines with J gene TRBJ2-3; D call uncertain. The V end was cut by 6 bases, the J end by 2 bases, with 9 bases between. The CDR3 contains 13 residues. In nucleotides, the CDR3 is TGTGCCAGCAGCCCTCCCCCCACAGATACGCAGTATTTT. This encodes CASSPPPTDTQYF.

The gene calls are TRBV4-1 and TRBJ2-7; 8 nucleotides line up with TRBD2. The CDR3 totals 16 residues. The germline CDR1 and CDR2 sequences are MGHRA and YSYEKL. V shed 3 bases and J 3 bases; nucleotides not matched to a gene: 10. CDR3 sequence reads: CASSQNPSGLVYEQYF. DNA of the CDR3: TGCGCCAGCAGCCAGAACCCCTCGGGACTAGTCTACGAGCAGTACTTC.

The CDR3 DNA is TGCGCCAGCAGCTATACGGTACAGGGGGCGTCCTACAATGAGCAGTTCTTC. Translating it yields CASSYTVQGASYNEQFF. The chain couples TRBV5-1 to TRBJ2-1, with TRBD1 matching 9 bases. The CDR3 spans 17 residues. Per the germline V gene, CDR1 is SGHRS and CDR2 is YFSETQ. The ends lost 3 bases at V and 1 base at J; junction bases unmatched: 8.